The TCR beta chain under discussion was sequenced for a study of stem cell transplantation in POMP-related autoinflammatory disease. Libraries were prepared by immunoSEQ multiplex PCR; TCRdb keeps only in-frame clonotypes and omits some of them. In the table there are roughly 32,000 clones, approximately 86% of which are singletons. CDR1 SNHLY and CDR2 FYNNEI come from the germline V gene. Trimming shortened V by 2 bases and J by 0 bases, and 10 bases separated the two germline ends. The CDR3 is made up of 16 amino acids. PRAID combined immunodeficiency and autoinflammation. Study-wide points: In PRAID patients, the number of distinct TRB V-J gene pairings was restricted.

This clone was seen only once. As yet, its antigen is unknown. The specimen comprised CD4+ T cells from PBMCs, sampled before stem cell transplantation. The sequence derives from a human donor with POMP-related autoinflammation and immune dysregulation (PRAID). The V gene is TRBV2, the J gene TRBJ2-2; no definite D call. Written as DNA, the CDR3 is TGTGCCAGCAGTGAAAATGGAATTACGAACACCGGGGAGCTGTTTTTT. Translating gives CASSENGITNTGELFF.